This T cell receptor (beta chain) derives from a study of response to subunit inactivated influenza vaccine. General study findings and limits: After each seasonal influenza vaccination, few new T cells are recruited, the authors suggested.

In this sample, this clonotype turned up a few times. The target antigen is unknown. This CDR3 has 16 amino acids. The germline V gene has CDR1 MNHNS and CDR2 SASEGT. Deletions cut 6 bases from V and 1 base from J, with 18 bases between. Using its own MiXCR run on the RT-PCR reads, TCRdb lists one record per CDR3 protein. In the table there are over 750,000 distinct CDR3 sequences, around 21% of which are singletons. The rearrangement links TRBV6-1 to TRBJ2-5; tentative D call: TRBD2 (6 bases). The TCR was taken from a man aged 50 to 59 who received an inactivated influenza vaccine. Here the sequenced sample was PBMCs from blood, taken roughly 5 days after vaccination. The CDR3 sequence is CASSPWGEIPQETQYF. The CDR3 region has the DNA TGTGCCAGCAGCCCTTGGGGGGAGATTCCCCAAGAGACCCAGTACTTC.